These 10 T cell receptor beta chains came from one sample sequenced in a study of T cells in women clearing cervical HPV infection. The assay was immunoSEQ multiplex PCR, and TCRdb's table has in-frame clones only and misses some. This table lists approximately 30,000 clones. Material: blood buffy coat. These receptors were taken from a woman aged 18 to 75 with a cervical HPV16 infection that either progressed to CIN3+ or cleared (not recorded which).

Notes on this clone: The read finishes 3 residues shy of the CDR3 end, and the germline J gene is used to complete it. The genes are TRBV6-2 or TRBV6-3 and TRBJ2-1; 11 bases match TRBD2. V lost 4 bases to trimming and J lost 9 bases; unmatched junction nucleotides: 5. The V gene's germline CDR1 is MNHEY and CDR2 SVGEGT. This CDR3 has 14 amino acids. The chain's CDR3 is CASSLAGGYAEQFF. The CDR3 bases that were read are TGTGCCAGCAGTTTAGCGGGAGGGTACGCTGAG.

In regard to this clone: The CDR3 end is not reached by the read, which stops 3 residues before it; the germline J gene fills it in. The rearrangement uses TRBV27 and TRBJ2-7; 12 bases line up with TRBD1. The V and J ends lost 4 bases and 6 bases, in that order; junction bases with no gene match: 4. In germline, CDR1 is MNHEY, CDR2 SMNVEV (reference sequence). This CDR3 spans 14 amino acids. The CDR3 sequence: CASSWDRGRLEQYF. Incomplete CDR3 DNA: TGTGCCAGCAGTTGGGACAGGGGGCGCCTCGAG.

On this clone: The read finishes 3 residues shy of the CDR3 end, and the germline J gene is used to complete it. The sample carries other DNA sequences with the same CDR3. This sequence joins TRBV4-1 and TRBJ1-6; the match to TRBD1 covers 9 bases. This CDR3 has 16 residues. J lost 7 bases, V lost 3 bases, and 7 bases had no gene match. Germline CDR1 is MGHRA and CDR2 is YSYEKL. The CDR3 is CASSHAQGQGNSPLHF. Partial CDR3 DNA: TGCGCCAGCAGCCATGCCCAGGGACAGGGAAATTCACCC.

Turning to this clone: With the read ending 3 residues before the CDR3 end, the germline J gene is used to fill in that end. The chain couples TRBV19 to TRBJ2-5, with 7 bases aligning to TRBD1. With 6 bases clipped from V and 3 bases from J, the junction kept 7 bases outside the gene matches. CDR3 length: 14 residues. Germline loops: CDR1 LNHDA, CDR2 SQIVND (reference sequence). The sequenced part of the CDR3 DNA is TGTGCCAGTAGCTCCCCAGGACAGGAAGAGACC. Its protein product is CASSSPGQEET. The whole CDR3 sequence is CASSSPGQEETQYF. Full variable domain (rest looked up from reference TRBV19 and TRBJ2-5): DGGITQSPKYLFRKEGQNVTLSCEQNLNHDAMYWYRQDPGQGLRLIYYSQIVNDFQKGDIAEGYSVSREKKESFPLTVTSAQKNPTAFYLCASSSPGQEETQYFGPGTRLLVL.

In regard to this clone: The CDR3 end lies 3 residues beyond the end of the read and is filled in from the germline J gene. The chain links TRBV29-1 to TRBJ2-1, with 7 bases fitting TRBD2. CDR1 and CDR2 (germline): SQVTM, ANQGSEA. J was trimmed by 7 bases and V by 5 bases; bases with no gene match: 8. The CDR3 consists of 13 residues. CDR3 protein: CSVRSGIGNEQFF. CDR3 bases read: TGCAGCGTTCGGAGCGGGATCGGAAATGAG.

Regarding this clone: The observed sequence ends 3 residues before the CDR3 terminus, with the missing tail filled in from the germline J gene. The V and J genes are TRBV7-9 and TRBJ2-7, with D hard to call. V lost 1 base and J 6 bases, leaving 10 bases between the germline ends. CDR3 length equals 13 residues. Germline CDR1 reads SEHNR; CDR2 reads FQNEAQ (reference sequence). CDR3 DNA (partial): TGTGCCAGCAGCTTAGGCGCGTTTCGCGAG. It is translated as CASSLGAFRE. The full-length CDR3 reads as CASSLGAFREQYF. Full variable domain (remainder filled in from reference TRBV7-9 and TRBJ2-7): DTGVSQNPRHKITKRGQNVTFRCDPISEHNRLYWYRQTLGQGPEFLTYFQNEAQLEKSRLLSDRFSAERPKGSFSTLEIQRTEQGDSAMYLCASSLGAFREQYFGPGTRLTVT.

On this clone: The sample has other DNA sequences that encode this CDR3 too. Incomplete CDR3 DNA: TGCAGCGCCAGACCCCACGGACAAAATGGC. This codes for CSARPHGQNG. The CDR3 as a whole reads CSARPHGQNGYTF. The chain has TRBV20-1 and TRBJ1-2; D may be TRBD1 (5 bases). Coverage ceases 3 residues before the CDR3 finishes, and the germline J gene fills in the end. Germline V CDR1 and CDR2: DFQATT, SNEGSKA (reference sequence). This CDR3 is built from 13 residues.

About this clone: The read comes to an end 3 residues before the CDR3 does, leaving the germline J gene to fill in the end. The rearrangement joins TRBV7-9 to TRBJ2-1; weak D call: TRBD2 (5 bases). V gave up 5 bases and J gave up 7 bases, with 12 bases separating them. Germline V gene data show CDR1 as SEHNR and CDR2 as FQNEAQ (reference sequence). This CDR3 has 13 amino acids. Partial CDR3 DNA: TGTGCCAGCAGCCCCGCTCTAGCAAATGAG. Amino acids: CASSPALANE. The full CDR3 protein is CASSPALANEQFF.

By frequency, this clone registers medium-sized. The CDR3 extends 3 residues past the end of the read, so its final part is completed from the germline J gene. This sequence joins TRBV6-4 and TRBJ2-1; the D gene is possibly TRBD2 (6 bases). CDR1 MRHNA and CDR2 SNTAGT come from the germline V gene. The CDR3 has 15 residues. Trimming cost V 3 bases and J 2 bases, with 11 bases left between them. The CDR3 DNA, read in part, is TGTGCCAGCAGTGAGCGGGCGGGAACCTACAATGAG. Its translation is CASSERAGTYNE. The complete CDR3 reads CASSERAGTYNEQFF.

On this clone: With the read ending 3 residues before the CDR3 end, the germline J gene is used to fill in that end. The rearrangement joins TRBV29-1 to TRBJ2-5, with D perhaps matching TRBD1 (6 bases). Germline V gene data show CDR1 as SQVTM and CDR2 as ANQGSEA. The CDR3 has 14 amino acids. V was trimmed by 7 bases and J by 4 bases, leaving 19 bases between them. The DNA read from the CDR3 is TGCAGCGCCTCAGAAACAGGGCGTGGAGAGACC. Protein: CSASETGRGET. The entire CDR3 protein reads CSASETGRGETQYF.